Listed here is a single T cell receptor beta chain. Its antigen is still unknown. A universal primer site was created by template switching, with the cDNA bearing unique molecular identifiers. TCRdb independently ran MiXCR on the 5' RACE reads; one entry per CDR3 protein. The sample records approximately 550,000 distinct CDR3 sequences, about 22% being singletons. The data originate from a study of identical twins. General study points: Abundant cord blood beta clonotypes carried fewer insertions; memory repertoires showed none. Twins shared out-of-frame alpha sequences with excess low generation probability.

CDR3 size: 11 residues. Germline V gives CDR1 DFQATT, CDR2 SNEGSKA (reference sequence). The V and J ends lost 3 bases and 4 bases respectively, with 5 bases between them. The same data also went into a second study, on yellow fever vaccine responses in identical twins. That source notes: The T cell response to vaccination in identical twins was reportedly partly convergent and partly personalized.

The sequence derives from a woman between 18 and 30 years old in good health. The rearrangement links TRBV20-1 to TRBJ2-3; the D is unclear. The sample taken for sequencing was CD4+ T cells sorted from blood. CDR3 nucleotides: TGCAGTGCTAGGAGTTCAGATACGCAGTATTTT. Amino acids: CSARSSDTQYF.